The 28 T cell receptor beta chains in this list originate from one sample, sequenced in a study of cytomegalovirus exposure and HLA in healthy donors. In the PCR, 60 Vbeta and 13 Jbeta primers were used. Here immunoSEQ multiplex PCR was the method, and the copy in TCRdb shows in-frame clones only, minus some. The sample holds about 100,000 clones, around four fifths seen once. The source material was PBMCs. The receptors stem from a man aged 35 to 55 in good health and CMV-seropositive.

The rearrangement links TRBV4-2 to TRBJ2-5; 9 bases are shared with TRBD2. Unmatched junction bases numbered 7, after V lost 4 bases and J lost 1 base. This CDR3 spans 16 amino acids. Germline V gene sequence: CDR1 LGHNA, CDR2 YNFKEQ. The CDR3 loop reads CASSPSGGRIQETQYF. In DNA, the CDR3 is TGTGCCAGCAGCCCGAGCGGGGGGAGAATCCAAGAGACCCAGTACTTC.

J is TRBJ1-2 and V is TRBV7-2, with 9 bases matching TRBD1. V lost 7 bases to trimming and J lost 2 bases; unmatched junction nucleotides: 8. Germline loops: CDR1 SGHTA, CDR2 FQGNSA. The CDR3 has 15 amino acids. CDR3 coding DNA: TGTGCCAGCATGCGAACAGGGGGCTTAAACTATGGCTACACCTTC. Residues: CASMRTGGLNYGYTF. Complete variable domain (other parts from reference TRBV7-2 and TRBJ1-2): GAGVSQSPSNKVTEKGKDVELRCDPISGHTALYWYRQSLGQGLEFLIYFQGNSAPDKSGLPSDRFSAERTGGSVSTLTIQRTQQEDSAVYLCASMRTGGLNYGYTFGSGTRLTVV.

The chain employs TRBV6-5 and TRBJ2-7; 7 bases align to TRBD2. Trimming took 2 bases from V and 5 from J; bases not matched to a gene: 9. CDR1 and CDR2 (germline): MNHEY, SVGAGI. The CDR3 length is 15 residues. The CDR3 bases are TGTGCCAGCAGTTACCGAGTAGCGGGTCGCCACGAGCAGTACTTC. Amino acids: CASSYRVAGRHEQYF.

The V and J genes are TRBV10-3 and TRBJ2-3, with TRBD1 identical over 10 bases. The junction had 7 bases not matched to a gene; V was cut back by 0 bases and J by 4 bases. The CDR3 totals 17 residues. Germline values: CDR1 ENHRY, CDR2 SYGVKD. The CDR3 region is CAISESMGQGSPDTQYF. CDR3 in DNA: TGTGCCATCAGTGAGTCGATGGGACAGGGGTCGCCAGATACGCAGTATTTT.

This clone was seen more than once but under ten times. This chain links TRBV11-3 with TRBJ2-2; the D is unclear. Germline assignment: CDR1 SGHNT and CDR2 YENEEA. The CDR3 has 14 amino acids. The ends were cut back, 0 bases at V and 5 bases at J, with 7 bases in the middle. As DNA, the CDR3 is TGTGCCAGCAGCTTAGAAGGCGGAACCGGGGAGCTGTTTTTT. It is translated as CASSLEGGTGELFF.

This rearrangement joins TRBV5-4 to TRBJ2-7, with a weak D call TRBD1 (6 bases). Trimming cost V 5 bases and J 5 bases, with 20 bases left between them. This CDR3 contains 15 residues. Germline loops: CDR1 SGHNT, CDR2 YYREEE (reference sequence). The CDR3 region is CASRNAEQGPHEQYF. DNA of the CDR3: TGTGCCAGCAGGAACGCGGAACAGGGTCCCCACGAGCAGTACTTC.

The chain carries TRBV7-9 and TRBJ2-5, with TRBD1 identical over 7 bases. CDR3 length: 13 residues. V trimming: 5 bases; J trimming: 4 bases; junction bases outside the gene matches: 4. Germline V gives CDR1 SEHNR, CDR2 FQNEAQ (reference sequence). In DNA, the CDR3 is TGTGCCAGCAGCCCTAGGGGGCCAGAGACCCAGTACTTC. It codes for CASSPRGPETQYF.

This clone was recorded only once. The chain carries TRBV6-5 and TRBJ2-7, with 7 bases matching TRBD1. The CDR3 is 13 amino acids. The ends lost 5 bases at V and 2 bases at J; junction bases unmatched: 3. CDR1 and CDR2 (germline): MNHEY, SVGAGI. The CDR3 is CASSLQGPYEQYF. The CDR3, as DNA: TGTGCCAGCAGTCTACAGGGGCCCTACGAGCAGTACTTC.

This chain joins TRBV29-1 and TRBJ2-2; TRBD1 matches at 7 bases. CDR3 length equals 11 residues. Germline CDR1 is SQVTM and CDR2 is ANQGSEA. The CDR3 coding sequence is TGCAGTACCGGGACAGACCGGGAGCTGTTTTTT. Translation: CSTGTDRELFF.

The chain recombines TRBV6-1 with TRBJ2-3; TRBD2 might be the D (6 bases). The CDR3 covers 13 residues. The V end lost 11 bases, the J end lost 2 bases, and 14 bases lay between the germline ends. From germline, CDR1 is MNHNS and CDR2 SASEGT. For the CDR3, the DNA is TGTGCCGGCTGGGACTCGTCCACAGATACGCAGTATTTT. Translating it yields CAGWDSSTDTQYF.

There are a few counts of this clone. This sequence joins TRBV13 and TRBJ2-1, with 7 bases identical to TRBD2. Losses at the gene ends were 6 bases for V and 3 bases for J; bases not matched to a gene: 8. CDR1 PRHDT and CDR2 FYEKMQ come from the germline V gene (reference sequence). This CDR3 is built from 15 residues. The CDR3 sequence is CASSSGTTFYNEQFF. The DNA for the CDR3 is TGTGCCAGCAGTTCCGGGACTACCTTCTACAATGAGCAGTTCTTC. Filled out from reference TRBV13 and TRBJ2-1, the complete variable domain reads AAGVIQSPRHLIKEKRETATLKCYPIPRHDTVYWYQQGPGQDPQFLISFYEKMQSDKGSIPDRFSAQQFSDYHSELNMSSLELGDSALYFCASSSGTTFYNEQFFGPGTRLTVL.

The rearrangement links TRBV7-6 to TRBJ1-2; 9 bases agree with TRBD1. The CDR3 spans 14 residues. Germline assignment: CDR1 SGHVS and CDR2 FNYEAQ. V shed 1 base and J 6 bases; nucleotides not matched to a gene: 3. The CDR3 bases are TGTGCCAGCAGCTTAGGGGGACAGGGTGATGGCTACACCTTC. Encoded protein: CASSLGGQGDGYTF.

The chain uses TRBV6-5 and TRBJ2-3; tentative D call: TRBD1 (6 bases). V lost 6 bases and J lost 2, with 12 bases in between. CDR1 and CDR2 from the germline V gene are MNHEY and SVGAGI. This CDR3 comprises 14 residues. CDR3 bases: TGTGCCAGCAGGCCCAGGGGTCCCACAGATACGCAGTATTTT. Protein: CASRPRGPTDTQYF.

The chain couples TRBV27 to TRBJ2-2, with 14 nucleotides matching TRBD2. The CDR3 sequence is 18 residues long. V shed 7 bases and J 7 bases; nucleotides not matched to a gene: 14. CDR1 is MNHEY and CDR2 is SMNVEV in the germline V gene (reference sequence). The CDR3 DNA reads as TGTGCCAGCACTACATCCGGGACTAGCGGGAGTATAAACGGGGAGCTGTTTTTT. Translated, it gives CASTTSGTSGSINGELFF.

The V and J genes are TRBV6-5 and TRBJ2-5, with 10 bases that match TRBD2. The V segment lost 6 bases and the J segment 5 bases; nucleotides outside the gene matches: 6. This CDR3 spans 14 amino acids. The germline V gene has CDR1 MNHEY and CDR2 SVGAGI. The CDR3 loop reads CASSGLAGAETQYF. CDR3 nucleotide sequence: TGTGCCAGCAGCGGCCTAGCGGGGGCCGAGACCCAGTACTTC.

This sequence joins TRBV15 and TRBJ1-1; weak D call: TRBD1 (5 bases). The CDR3 spans 13 residues. Germline V gives CDR1 LNHNV, CDR2 YYDKDF (reference sequence). Deletions cut 6 bases from V and 6 bases from J, with 14 bases between. The CDR3 nucleotides read TGTGCCACCAGTAACCAGGGTGGGTCTGAAGCTTTCTTT. It codes for CATSNQGGSEAFF.

This clone has a single count. The genes are TRBV6-1 and TRBJ2-4; TRBD2 might be the D (6 bases). The CDR3 sequence is 14 residues long. The germline V gene encodes CDR1 MNHNS and CDR2 SASEGT. The V gene lost 3 bases and the J gene lost 1 base, with 7 bases spanning the gap. The CDR3: CASSDGGAKNIQYF. In nucleotides, the CDR3 is TGTGCCAGCAGTGATGGGGGGGCCAAAAACATTCAGTACTTC.

V is TRBV6-5 and J is TRBJ2-4; D is uncertain. The CDR3 extends over 13 amino acids. CDR1 and CDR2 from the germline V gene are MNHEY and SVGAGI. Trimming cost V 8 bases and J 8 bases, with 16 bases left between them. As DNA, the CDR3 is TGTGCCAGCTCAGACCCTAGTATGTACATTCAGTACTTC. Its translation: CASSDPSMYIQYF.

The chain employs TRBV19 and TRBJ2-1; possible D gene TRBD2, 6 bases. The CDR3 is 16 residues long. The V gene lost 8 bases and the J gene lost 3 bases, with 20 bases spanning the gap. The germline V gene has CDR1 LNHDA and CDR2 SQIVND (reference sequence). CDR3 sequence reads: CASLPGVNSGYNEQFF. In DNA form, the CDR3 reads TGTGCCAGTCTCCCGGGAGTCAATTCAGGCTACAATGAGCAGTTCTTC.

The rearrangement uses TRBV7-6 and TRBJ2-5; D is possibly TRBD2 (5 bases). Germline CDR1 is SGHVS and CDR2 is FNYEAQ. CDR3 length: 13 residues. V lost 1 base to trimming and J lost 4 bases, with 7 bases between them. Here the CDR3 DNA reads TGTGCCAGCAGCTTAGGAGGGCGAGAGACCCAGTACTTC. Its protein product is CASSLGGRETQYF.

The chain uses TRBV4-1 and TRBJ2-1; tentatively, D is TRBD2 (6 bases). There are 14 residues in the CDR3. Per the germline V gene, CDR1 is MGHRA and CDR2 is YSYEKL. V was cut by 0 bases and J by 12 bases, with 15 bases left in between. The DNA of the CDR3 is TGCGCCAGCAGCCAAGATTATGTCCAGGGAGGGCAGTTCTTC. Protein product: CASSQDYVQGGQFF.

The CDR3 DNA is TGTGCCAGCAGCCAAGACCTAGCGGAGACCCAGTACTTC. It is translated as CASSQDLAETQYF. The chain has TRBV4-2 and TRBJ2-5; D possibly corresponds to TRBD2 (6 bases). The CDR3 is made up of 13 amino acids. Trimming removed 0 bases from V and 5 bases from J, with 7 bases in between. In germline, CDR1 is LGHNA, CDR2 YNFKEQ.

This clone was detected once. This chain uses TRBV11-2 with TRBJ1-1, with D unresolved. The V gene lost 5 bases and the J gene lost 3 bases, with 4 bases spanning the gap. Germline lookup yields CDR1 SGHAT and CDR2 FQNNGV. The CDR3 is made up of 11 amino acids. DNA for the CDR3: TGTGCCAGCAGCATCGACACTGAAGCTTTCTTT. It encodes CASSIDTEAFF. Full variable domain (outside the CDR3, taken from reference TRBV11-2 and TRBJ1-1): EAGVAQSPRYKIIEKRQSVAFWCNPISGHATLYWYQQILGQGPKLLIQFQNNGVVDDSQLPKDRFSAERLKGVDSTLKIQPAKLEDSAVYLCASSIDTEAFFGQGTRLTVV.

For the CDR3, the DNA is TGTGCCAGCAGTTATGGAAGGGGCTACAATGAGCAGTTCTTC. This encodes CASSYGRGYNEQFF. V is TRBV6-5 and J is TRBJ2-1, with D possibly TRBD1 on 5 matching bases. V was shortened by 3 bases and J by 3 bases, with 9 bases between the two germline ends. The CDR3 runs to 14 residues. Germline assignment: CDR1 MNHEY and CDR2 SVGAGI.

CDR3 loop: CASSPLGLPEKLFF. The CDR3 bases are TGTGCCAGCAGCCCCCTGGGCCTACCTGAAAAACTGTTTTTT. The V gene is TRBV11-2, the J gene TRBJ1-4; D remains unclear. Trimming took 5 bases from V and 7 from J, leaving 14 bases between them. There are 14 residues in the CDR3. CDR1 is SGHAT and CDR2 is FQNNGV in the germline V gene.

This clone was detected once. V gene TRBV29-1 combines with J gene TRBJ2-5; maybe TRBD2 (5 bases). Germline V gene sequence: CDR1 SQVTM, CDR2 ANQGSEA. Trimming removed 4 bases from V and 0 bases from J, with 12 bases in between. This CDR3 region has 14 residues. CDR3: CSVGRTLYQETQYF. In DNA form, the CDR3 reads TGCAGCGTTGGAAGGACTTTGTACCAAGAGACCCAGTACTTC.

The chain links TRBV7-6 to TRBJ2-2; 7 nucleotides agree with TRBD2. The germline V gene encodes CDR1 SGHVS and CDR2 FNYEAQ. This CDR3 has 15 residues. After removal of 0 bases from V and 6 bases from J, the junction contained 4 bases not matched to a gene. The CDR3 region is CASSLAGLGAGELFF. In DNA form, the CDR3 reads TGTGCCAGCAGCTTAGCAGGACTAGGCGCCGGGGAGCTGTTTTTT.

The rearrangement uses TRBV5-1 and TRBJ2-5, with D unclear. The CDR3 consists of 13 residues. CDR1 is SGHRS and CDR2 is YFSETQ in the germline V gene. The V and J ends lost 4 bases and 1 base respectively, with 8 bases between them. The CDR3 region is CASSNPIQETQYF. The CDR3 coding sequence is TGCGCCAGCAGCAACCCTATCCAAGAGACCCAGTACTTC.